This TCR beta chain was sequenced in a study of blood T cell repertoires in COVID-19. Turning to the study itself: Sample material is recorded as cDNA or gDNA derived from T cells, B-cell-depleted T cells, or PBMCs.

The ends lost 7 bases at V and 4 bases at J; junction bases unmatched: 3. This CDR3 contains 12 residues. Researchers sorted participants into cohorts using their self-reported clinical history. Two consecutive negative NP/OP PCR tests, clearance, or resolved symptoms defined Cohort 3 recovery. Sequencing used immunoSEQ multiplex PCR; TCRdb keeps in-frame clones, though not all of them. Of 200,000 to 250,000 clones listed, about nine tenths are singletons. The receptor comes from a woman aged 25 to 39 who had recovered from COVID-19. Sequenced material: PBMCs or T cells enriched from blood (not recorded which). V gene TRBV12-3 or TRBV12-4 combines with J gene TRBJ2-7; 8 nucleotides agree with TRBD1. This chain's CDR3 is CASKDRVYEQYF. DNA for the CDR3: TGTGCCAGCAAGGACAGGGTATACGAGCAGTACTTC.